A selection of T cell receptor beta chains follows, all from one sample in a study of blood T cell repertoires in COVID-19. Clones were sequenced by immunoSEQ multiplex PCR, and TCRdb holds only the in-frame ones, with some missing. The data show approximately 300,000 clones, about nine tenths seen once. What was sequenced was PBMCs or T cells enriched from blood (not recorded which). These receptors all stem from a man in his sixties who had recovered from COVID-19. The conserved cysteine and the conserved F or W are not part of the CDR3 here. Fields, in order: CDR3 protein, J gene, V gene.

ASSIGTGADGEKLF TRBJ1-4 TRBV5-1
ASSYSRQGFLYEQY TRBJ2-7 TRBV6-2/TRBV6-3
ASRVESTLH TRBJ1-6 TRBV5-8
ASRKQGSTGELF TRBJ2-2 TRBV7-2
ASSPKIAGGHTEAF TRBJ1-1 TRBV7-2
ASSTQGGFGDTQY TRBJ2-3 TRBV11-1
AWSGLSNQPQH TRBJ1-5 TRBV30
ASSSKATAPSNYGYT TRBJ1-2 TRBV7-9
ASSDGQGGETQY TRBJ2-5 TRBV9
ASSYAQGSYEQY TRBJ2-7 TRBV6-5